This T cell receptor (beta chain) was recorded in a study of Tregs in tolerant kidney transplant recipients. Assay used: immunoSEQ multiplex PCR; TCRdb lists only in-frame clones, some missing. The data show around 120,000 clones, with roughly nine tenths seen just once and roughly 0.63% held by the top ten. This receptor was taken from a human donor in good health. Sample: CD4+ T cells from blood.

The CDR3 coding sequence is TGTGCCATCCGAGGAGCTCTCCGGGGCACCGGGGAGCTGTTTTTT. Translation gives CAIRGALRGTGELFF. V and J are TRBV2 and TRBJ2-2, with D possibly matching TRBD2 (5 bases). Per germline, CDR1 SNHLY and CDR2 FYNNEI. Trimming removed 10 bases from V and 4 bases from J, with 19 bases in between. The length of the CDR3 is 15 residues.